The 11 T cell receptor beta chains in this list originate from one sample, sequenced in a study of T cells after yellow fever vaccination. TCRdb reprocessed the 5' RACE reads via MiXCR and lists one record per CDR3 protein. This repertoire shows about 340,000 distinct CDR3 sequences, about an eighth found once; its top ten account for 3.2%. Sequenced here: CD4+ T cells sorted from PBMCs, sampled 15 days after the yellow fever booster vaccination. All receptors come from a man aged 18 to 30 who received the YFV17D yellow fever vaccine.

V gene TRBV10-3 combines with J gene TRBJ1-1; D uncertain. This CDR3 region has 15 residues. With 0 bases removed from V and 5 bases from J, the gap between germline ends came to 13 bases. The germline gives CDR1 ENHRY, CDR2 SYGVKD. CDR3 protein: CAISESPGSGTEAFF. For the CDR3, the DNA is TGTGCCATCAGTGAGTCACCGGGGTCGGGGACTGAAGCTTTCTTT.

In its sample, this clonotype was seen a few times. The CDR3 loop reads CASSYIGGPQYF. Here the CDR3 DNA reads TGTGCCAGCAGCTATATTGGGGGTCCCCAGTACTTC. The chain carries TRBV11-2 and TRBJ2-5; either TRBD1 or TRBD2 may supply D (5 bases each). Germline CDR1 SGHAT, CDR2 FQNNGV. CDR3 length equals 12 residues. Deletions cut 4 bases from V and 9 bases from J, with 12 bases between.

The chain has TRBV6-2 or TRBV6-3 and TRBJ2-3; 8 nucleotides align to TRBD2. This CDR3 contains 18 residues. The germline CDR1 and CDR2 sequences are MNHEY and SVGEGT. The J segment lost 3 bases and the V segment lost 5 bases, leaving 16 bases of the junction unmatched. The CDR3 is CASSTRRGAATITDTQYF. Here the CDR3 DNA reads TGTGCCAGCAGTACCCGGCGGGGGGCCGCGACTATTACAGATACGCAGTATTTT.

This clonotype was seen a handful of times. This chain connects TRBV5-8 to TRBJ1-2, with D tentatively TRBD1 (5 bases). There are 12 residues in the CDR3. Trimming shortened V by 5 bases and J by 8 bases, and 13 bases separated the two germline ends. Per the germline V gene, CDR1 is SGHTS and CDR2 is YDEGEE. This CDR3 is CASRRGVWGYTF. CDR3 in DNA: TGTGCCAGCAGAAGAGGGGTTTGGGGCTACACCTTC. The full variable domain, with the rest looked up from reference TRBV5-8 and TRBJ1-2, is EAGVTQSPTHLIKTRGQQATLRCSPISGHTSVYWYQQALGLGLQFLLWYDEGEERNRGNFPPRFSGRQFPNYSSELNVNALELEDSALYLCASRRGVWGYTFGSGTRLTVV.

This clonotype was counted only a few times. The V call is TRBV6-5, the J call TRBJ2-3; no definite D call. This CDR3 contains 14 residues. Germline V gene data show CDR1 as MNHEY and CDR2 as SVGAGI. Trimming stripped 5 bases from V and 2 bases from J, with 11 bases between. CDR3 in amino acids: CASSDTSYTDTQYF. The CDR3 DNA reads as TGTGCCAGCAGTGACACCTCTTACACAGATACGCAGTATTTT.

The rearrangement joins TRBV5-1 to TRBJ1-2, with D unresolved. The V gene's germline CDR1 is SGHRS and CDR2 YFSETQ. The germline V and J ends were trimmed by 4 bases and 6 bases, with 22 bases remaining between them. CDR3 length: 16 residues. CDR3 residues: CASSPRWVGIGNGYTF. CDR3 coding DNA: TGCGCCAGCAGCCCAAGGTGGGTCGGCATCGGTAATGGCTACACCTTC.

The genes are TRBV7-2 and TRBJ1-2, with 9 bases identical to TRBD1. The germline gives CDR1 SGHTA, CDR2 FQGNSA. The CDR3 loop spans 14 amino acids. The V gene end was trimmed by 6 bases and the J gene end by 4 bases; junction bases not matched to a gene: 6. DNA of the CDR3: TGTGCCAGCAGTCAACAGGGGGCGAGCTATGGCTACACCTTC. This sequence encodes CASSQQGASYGYTF.

This clonotype was counted at least ten times. This chain links TRBV5-1 with TRBJ2-5, with unresolved D. Germline loops: CDR1 SGHRS, CDR2 YFSETQ. V lost 0 bases and J 5 bases, leaving 11 bases between the germline ends. The CDR3 has 14 residues. CDR3 bases: TGCGCCAGCAGCTTGGGGCCTCAAGGGGAGACCCAGTACTTC. This translates into CASSLGPQGETQYF.

The chain is built from TRBV4-1 and TRBJ2-7; TRBD1 might be the D (6 bases). CDR3 length: 16 amino acids. V lost 1 base to trimming and J lost 2 bases, with 15 bases between them. Germline CDR1 MGHRA, CDR2 YSYEKL. This chain's CDR3 is CASSQVRQGCTYEQYV. The CDR3 coding sequence is TGCGCCAGCAGCCAAGTTAGGCAGGGGTGTACCTACGAGCAGTACGTC.

This clonotype was detected many times. V is TRBV15 and J is TRBJ2-5; D gene uncertain. V lost 4 bases to trimming and J lost 5 bases, with 11 bases between them. The CDR3 has 13 amino acids. In germline, CDR1 is LNHNV, CDR2 YYDKDF (reference sequence). CDR3 in DNA: TGTGCCACCAGCACCAGAATAGGGGAGACCCAGTACTTC. Protein sequence: CATSTRIGETQYF.

J is TRBJ1-3 and V is TRBV7-3, with TRBD1 as a possible D gene (6 bases). CDR1 SGHTA and CDR2 FQGTGA come from the germline V gene. The CDR3 extends over 15 amino acids. Trimming left V 5 bases short and J 0 bases short, with 11 bases between. The CDR3 loop is CASSPGHSSGNTIYF. CDR3 nucleotide sequence: TGTGCCAGCAGCCCGGGACATAGCTCTGGAAACACCATATATTTT.